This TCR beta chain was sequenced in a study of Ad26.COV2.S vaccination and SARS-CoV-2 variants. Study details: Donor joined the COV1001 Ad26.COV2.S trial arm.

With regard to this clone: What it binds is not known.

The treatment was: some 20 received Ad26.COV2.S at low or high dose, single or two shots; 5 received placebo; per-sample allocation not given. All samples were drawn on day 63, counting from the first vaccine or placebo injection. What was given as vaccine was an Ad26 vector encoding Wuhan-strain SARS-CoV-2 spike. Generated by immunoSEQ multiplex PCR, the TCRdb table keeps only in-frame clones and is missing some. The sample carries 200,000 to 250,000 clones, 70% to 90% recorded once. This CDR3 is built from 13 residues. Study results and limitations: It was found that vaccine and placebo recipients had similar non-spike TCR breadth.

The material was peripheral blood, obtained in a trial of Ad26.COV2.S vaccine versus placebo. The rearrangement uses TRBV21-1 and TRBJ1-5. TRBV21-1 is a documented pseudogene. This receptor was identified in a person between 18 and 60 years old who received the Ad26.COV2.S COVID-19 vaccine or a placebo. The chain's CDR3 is CASSKAPEKPQHF. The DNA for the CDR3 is TGTGCCAGCAGCAAGGCCCCAGAGAAGCCCCAGCATTTT.